This is a list of T cell receptor beta chains from one sample in a study of response to subunit inactivated influenza vaccine. In TCRdb, the RT-PCR reads were re-called with MiXCR into one record per CDR3 protein. The repertoire holds approximately 570,000 distinct CDR3 sequences, with around 8% as singletons. This specimen consisted of PBMCs from blood, obtained less than 30 months after vaccination. These receptors all stem from a man aged 50 to 69 who received an inactivated influenza vaccine. Each CDR3 is given without its conserved first and last residue.

TRBV6-2/TRBV6-3	ASSYSWSMNTEAF
TRBV20-1	SARDGVPRGTQY
TRBV20-1	SARVVPGSSYEQY
TRBV11-2	ASSINSGGASYNEQF
TRBV20-1	SNKGQPGSTDTQY
TRBV7-8	ASSVDNYGYT
TRBV20-1	SAASVGDTQY
TRBV15	ATSPGTPAHIQY
TRBV7-2	ASSLEQGGNQPQH
TRBV5-5	ASSFGWGLAMDTQY
TRBV9	ASSVETGRGTNEKLF
TRBV5-5	ASSLFAAGGPGTQY
TRBV7-8	ASSLATGQETQY
TRBV12-3/TRBV12-4	ASSLDGHLNTEAF
TRBV29-1	SVEEFVEDTQY
TRBV20-1	SARDKLGGPGTGELF
TRBV5-4	ASSLPGASGDYEQY
TRBV7-2	ASSPPAANTGELF
TRBV20-1	SANSRAKLSPNEQY
TRBV6-1	ASSFDRAYQETQY
TRBV12-3/TRBV12-4	ASSYYRGPRSVGNQPQH
TRBV29-1	SVGVTDNSPLH
TRBV3-1	ASGGGPQGISGNTIY
TRBV7-7	ASSPGTSGRASYNEQF
TRBV6-2/TRBV6-3	ASRSFAGASTDTQY
TRBV12-3/TRBV12-4	ASSLTPAWLQGDNQPQH
TRBV10-3	ATGTGVDNEQF
TRBV11-2	ASSLGSSISSYNEQF
TRBV30	AWSFNQQETQY
TRBV7-3	ASSSGTGSNTEAF
TRBV4-2	ASSQGLINTGELF
TRBV5-1	ASEPGAGSSRNEQF
TRBV6-1	ASGTDSNQPQH
TRBV5-1	ASSPGPPSNTGELF
TRBV7-8	ASSLQYGTEAF
TRBV4-3	ASSQAGYNEQF
TRBV29-1	SVALAIEQY
TRBV12-3/TRBV12-4	ASSGLNQPQH
TRBV7-9	ASSLPSYEQY
TRBV28	ASRARVIAGGPGTDTQY
TRBV3-1	ASSQELGPLITDTQY
TRBV2	ASKYGNTEAF
TRBV7-2	ASSLDPGTGVYEQY
TRBV5-5	ASSVQRNTEAF
TRBV20-1	SARDWRSGTNSYEQY
TRBV7-6	ASSFGVRPPEGYNEQF
TRBV7-9	ASSLAGNEKLF
TRBV27	ASSLGPGTYPYNEQF
TRBV7-2	ASSSLWVDRNSYEQY
TRBV5-1	ASSLDPDTQY
TRBV7-9	ASSLTAGAGTDTQY
TRBV2	ASSEGTLSYEQY
TRBV10-3	AISDSAGLGYEQY
TRBV6-2/TRBV6-3	ASTDTNPVDTGELF
TRBV10-2	ASTPRRDTANYGYT
TRBV29-1	SVVFLATNEQF
TRBV29-1	SSTGTTDPGDTQY